A single sample gave rise to the 13 T cell receptor beta chains below, sequenced in a study of T cell repertoires in ileal Crohn's disease. The assay was immunoSEQ multiplex PCR, and TCRdb's table has in-frame clones only and misses some. This sample carries 13,000 or so clones, under 80% of them seen once, and the ten largest clones take approximately 14%. As to time point: inflamed ileum from the surgical specimen. The sample taken for sequencing was ileal tissue. Receptors originate from an adult with Crohn's disease.

This clone was seen only a few times. CDR3 DNA: TGTGCCAGCAGCGACGGACAGGGGTACTCCTACGAGCAGTACTTC. It encodes CASSDGQGYSYEQYF. The rearrangement links TRBV7-9 to TRBJ2-7; 9 positions match TRBD1. Germline V CDR1 and CDR2: SEHNR, FQNEAQ (reference sequence). V dropped 5 bases and J dropped 0; count of bases not matched to a gene: 5. The CDR3 is made up of 15 amino acids. Drawing the rest from reference TRBV7-9 and TRBJ2-7, the complete variable domain is DTGVSQNPRHKITKRGQNVTFRCDPISEHNRLYWYRQTLGQGPEFLTYFQNEAQLEKSRLLSDRFSAERPKGSFSTLEIQRTEQGDSAMYLCASSDGQGYSYEQYFGPGTRLTVT.

V gene TRBV21-1 combines with J gene TRBJ1-4. TRBV21-1 is flagged as a pseudogene. The CDR3 extends over 15 amino acids. CDR3 loop: CASSTRWKANEKLFF. DNA of the CDR3: TGTGCCAGCAGCACGCGGTGGAAAGCGAATGAAAAACTGTTTTTT.

This sequence joins TRBV6-4 and TRBJ2-5; 15 positions match TRBD2. Per germline, CDR1 MRHNA and CDR2 SNTAGT. With V trimmed by 6 bases and J by 5 bases, 10 bases remained unmatched. CDR3 size: 17 residues. This chain's CDR3 is CASRASGLAGGLETQYF. The CDR3 DNA sequence: TGTGCCAGCAGAGCCTCCGGACTAGCGGGGGGGCTTGAGACCCAGTACTTC.

This rearrangement joins TRBV7-2 to TRBJ1-2, with TRBD1 as a possible D gene (6 bases). Germline V gives CDR1 SGHTA, CDR2 FQGNSA. V dropped 5 bases and J dropped 4 bases, with 11 bases sitting between them. CDR3 length equals 13 residues. This chain's CDR3 is CASSPDRTYGYTF. CDR3 nucleotides: TGTGCCAGCAGCCCGGACAGAACCTATGGCTACACCTTC.

This clone has only a few counts. The DNA for the CDR3 is TGTGCCAGCAGTGTCCGGGGGGCCCAAGAGACCCAGTACTTC. Protein sequence: CASSVRGAQETQYF. The chain uses TRBV2 and TRBJ2-5, with a tentative D call TRBD2 (7 bases). The CDR3 has 14 amino acids. The germline V gene encodes CDR1 SNHLY and CDR2 FYNNEI. V lost 4 bases to trimming and J lost 1 base, with 10 bases between them.

The genes are TRBV4-1 and TRBJ1-2; D call uncertain. Deletions cut 3 bases from V and 2 bases from J, with 13 bases between. The CDR3 runs 15 residues. Germline lookup yields CDR1 MGHRA and CDR2 YSYEKL. The CDR3 DNA follows: TGCGCCAGCAGCCACACAGTTTCGGCGAACTATGGCTACACCTTC. It is translated as CASSHTVSANYGYTF.

The CDR3 sequence: CASSLAGGSYEQYF. CDR3 DNA sequence: TGTGCCAGCAGCTTAGCAGGGGGCTCCTACGAGCAGTACTTC. This chain uses TRBV7-9 with TRBJ2-7; D is perhaps TRBD1 (6 bases). The V and J ends lost 0 bases and 0 bases respectively, with 6 bases between them. Germline V gene sequence: CDR1 SEHNR, CDR2 FQNEAQ (reference sequence). This CDR3 spans 14 amino acids.

This clone came up a few times. V gene TRBV11-1 combines with J gene TRBJ2-7; 8 bases match TRBD1. Germline V lookup: CDR1 SGHAT, CDR2 FQDESV (reference sequence). Losses at the gene ends were 2 bases for V and 2 bases for J; bases not matched to a gene: 2. The CDR3 has 14 amino acids. The CDR3 coding sequence is TGTGCCAGCAGCTTACTACAGGGGGCCTACGAGCAGTACTTC. It codes for CASSLLQGAYEQYF. Drawing the rest from reference TRBV11-1 and TRBJ2-7, the complete variable domain is EAEVAQSPRYKITEKSQAVAFWCDPISGHATLYWYRQILGQGPELLVQFQDESVVDDSQLPKDRFSAERLKGVDSTLKIQPAELGDSAMYLCASSLLQGAYEQYFGPGTRLTVT.

V is TRBV4-1 and J is TRBJ1-6, with TRBD1 identical over 7 bases. The V gene's germline CDR1 is MGHRA and CDR2 YSYEKL. V lost 4 bases to trimming and J lost 5 bases; unmatched junction nucleotides: 5. The CDR3 is 15 amino acids. This CDR3 reads CASSRFGQDNSPLHF. As DNA, the CDR3 is TGCGCCAGCAGCCGCTTCGGACAGGATAATTCACCCCTCCACTTT.

This rearrangement joins TRBV30 to TRBJ2-7; TRBD1 agrees at 7 bases. The CDR3 sequence is 15 residues long. V lost 3 bases, J lost 3 bases, and 11 bases stayed unmatched. Looked up from germline, CDR1 is GTSNPN and CDR2 is SVGIG (reference sequence). For the CDR3, the DNA is TGTGCCTGGAGCCCCCGGACAGGCCGGTTCTACGAGCAGTACTTC. Amino acids: CAWSPRTGRFYEQYF.

The rearrangement uses TRBV27 and TRBJ1-5; 10 bases map to TRBD1. The CDR3 has 14 residues. Trimming removed 3 bases from V and 7 bases from J; junction bases left unmatched: 3. The V gene's germline CDR1 is MNHEY and CDR2 SMNVEV (reference sequence). The CDR3, as DNA: TGTGCCAGCAGTTTCGGGACAGGGGAACAGCCCCAGCATTTT. Its translation: CASSFGTGEQPQHF.

In the case of this clone: Its ends do not fully match the called genes, so a read error is possible. The chain couples TRBV2 to TRBJ1-6; no firm D call. Germline CDR1 is SNHLY and CDR2 is FYNNEI. The CDR3 is 11 residues long. The DNA for the CDR3 is TGTGCCAGCTCCGATAATTCACCCCTCCACTTT. It specifies CASSDNSPLHF.

The V and J genes are TRBV29-1 and TRBJ2-3; tentatively, D is TRBD1 (6 bases). CDR1 is SQVTM and CDR2 is ANQGSEA in the germline V gene. The V and J ends lost 3 bases and 3 bases respectively, with 16 bases between them. CDR3 length equals 15 residues. The CDR3 DNA is TGCAGCGTTGAGATGGGTAGGGGGAGAACAGATACGCAGTATTTT. Translation: CSVEMGRGRTDTQYF.